Described below is a single TCR beta chain sequence and its context. Source study methods: Using reference gene primer amplification, nucleated cell counts were estimated. Produced via immunoSEQ multiplex PCR; TCRdb's table is partial and in-frame only. That table furnishes V, J and clone size, whereas the DNA furnished D and trimming. The sample has approximately 350,000 clones; more than 80% are singletons. The record originates from a study of blood T cell repertoires in COVID-19. About the research overall: Samples representing acute and convalescent COVID-19 were sourced from the United States, Italy and Spain.

Enrollees, about 18 to 89 years old, lived in fewer than 25 US areas. Donors were grouped by their self-reported clinical history. This CDR3 is built from 14 residues. V lost 4 bases and J lost 5; bases outside the gene matches: 5. Looked up from germline, CDR1 is MDHEN and CDR2 is SYDVKM. The TCR sequence derives from a young man who had recovered from COVID-19. The sample was PBMCs or T cells enriched from blood (not recorded which). This sequence joins TRBV28 and TRBJ2-5; TRBD1 agrees at 9 bases. In DNA, the CDR3 is TGTGCCAGCAGTTCCGGGACAGGGTTGGAGACCCAGTACTTC. Translation: CASSSGTGLETQYF.